This TCR beta chain originates from a study of monozygotic twins with inflammatory bowel disease. Study conclusions and caveats: Variability may have been added to patient repertoires by differing immunosuppressive treatments. For IBD, no single strong associated signal or clonotype was supported.

Of note for this clonotype: Its antigen is not identified.

The authors isolated total RNA from whole blood without sorting T cells. Starting material for each TCR library was roughly 3,300 ng of total RNA. TCRdb processed the 5' RACE reads again and assigns one entry to each CDR3 protein, with no DNA. The sample data list around 380,000 distinct CDR3 sequences. The CDR3 consists of 11 residues. Germline values: CDR1 MNHEY, CDR2 SVGAGI. The receptor's source is a human donor with ulcerative colitis or Crohn's disease, or a healthy co-twin of an affected twin (not recorded which). Sequencing was performed on blood. The rearrangement uses TRBV6-5 and TRBJ2-3; without DNA, the TCRdb call of TRBD1 cannot be checked. This CDR3 reads CASQGRNTQYF.